Below, one TCR beta chain is given with its context. These data belong to a study of blood T cell repertoires in COVID-19. Looking at the study overall: Spain, Italy and the United States supplied samples that represented acute and convalescent COVID-19. Sample material is recorded as cDNA or gDNA derived from T cells, B-cell-depleted T cells, or PBMCs.

Source study methods: Reference gene primer amplification gave nucleated cell count estimates. Sequencing was performed with immunoSEQ multiplex PCR; in TCRdb, only in-frame clones are kept and a portion is missing. V, J and clone size reflect that table, while D and trimming were determined from the DNA. The sample includes over 75,000 clones, roughly 90% of them seen just once. The V segment lost 5 bases and the J segment 0 bases; nucleotides outside the gene matches: 6. Germline CDR1 and CDR2: WNHNN and SYGVQD (reference sequence). The CDR3 contains 16 residues. The chain uses TRBV10-1 and TRBJ2-1, with 8 bases identical to TRBD1. The TCR comes from a man between 60 and 70 years old with acute or convalescent COVID-19. The sample comprised peripheral blood. CDR3 protein: CASSKTGGISYNEQFF. CDR3 DNA: TGCGCCAGCAGTAAAACAGGGGGGATCTCCTACAATGAGCAGTTCTTC.